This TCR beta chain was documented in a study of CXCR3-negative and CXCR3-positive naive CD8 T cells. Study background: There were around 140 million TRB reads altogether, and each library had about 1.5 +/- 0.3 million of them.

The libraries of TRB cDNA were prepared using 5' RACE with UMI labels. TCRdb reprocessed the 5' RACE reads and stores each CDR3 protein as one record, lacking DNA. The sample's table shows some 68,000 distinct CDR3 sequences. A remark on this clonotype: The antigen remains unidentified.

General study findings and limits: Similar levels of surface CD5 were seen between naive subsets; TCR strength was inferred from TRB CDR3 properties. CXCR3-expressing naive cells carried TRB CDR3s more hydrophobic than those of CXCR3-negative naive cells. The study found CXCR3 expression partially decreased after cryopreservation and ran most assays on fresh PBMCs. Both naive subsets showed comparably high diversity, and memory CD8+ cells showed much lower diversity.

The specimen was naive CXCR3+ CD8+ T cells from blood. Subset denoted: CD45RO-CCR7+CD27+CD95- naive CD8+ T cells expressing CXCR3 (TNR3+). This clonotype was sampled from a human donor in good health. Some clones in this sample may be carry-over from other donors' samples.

CDR3 residues: CSVVFWWQGDNEQFF. This chain joins TRBV29-1 and TRBJ2-1; TCRdb selects TRBD1, and the lack of DNA leaves this call unchecked. Germline CDR1 is SQVTM and CDR2 is ANQGSEA. The CDR3 extends over 15 amino acids.